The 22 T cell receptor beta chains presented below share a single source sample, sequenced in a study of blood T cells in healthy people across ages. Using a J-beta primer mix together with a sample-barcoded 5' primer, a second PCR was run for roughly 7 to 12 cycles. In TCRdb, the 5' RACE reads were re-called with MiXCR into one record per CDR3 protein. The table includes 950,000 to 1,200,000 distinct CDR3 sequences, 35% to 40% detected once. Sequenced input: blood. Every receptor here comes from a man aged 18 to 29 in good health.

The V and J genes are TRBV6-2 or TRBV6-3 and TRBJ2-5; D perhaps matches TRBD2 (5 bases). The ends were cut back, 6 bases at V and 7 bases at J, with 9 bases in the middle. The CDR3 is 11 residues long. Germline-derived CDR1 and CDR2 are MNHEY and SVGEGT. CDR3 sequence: CASRASGTQYF. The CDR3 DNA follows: TGTGCCAGCAGAGCAAGCGGGACCCAGTACTTC.

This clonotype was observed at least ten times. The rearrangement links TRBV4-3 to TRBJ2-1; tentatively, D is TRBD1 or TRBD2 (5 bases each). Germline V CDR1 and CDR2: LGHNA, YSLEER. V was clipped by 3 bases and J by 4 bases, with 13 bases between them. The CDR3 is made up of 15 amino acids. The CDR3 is CASSQDMGPYNEQFF. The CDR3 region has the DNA TGCGCCAGCAGCCAGGATATGGGACCTTACAATGAGCAGTTCTTC.

The CDR3 DNA reads TGTGCCAGCAGCCACGCGGACTCACAGGGGACTGAAGCTTTCTTT. The encoded protein is CASSHADSQGTEAFF. The chain couples TRBV4-2 to TRBJ1-1; 7 nucleotides match TRBD1. CDR3 length: 15 amino acids. Germline loops: CDR1 LGHNA, CDR2 YNFKEQ. V trimming: 3 bases; J trimming: 5 bases; junction bases outside the gene matches: 9.

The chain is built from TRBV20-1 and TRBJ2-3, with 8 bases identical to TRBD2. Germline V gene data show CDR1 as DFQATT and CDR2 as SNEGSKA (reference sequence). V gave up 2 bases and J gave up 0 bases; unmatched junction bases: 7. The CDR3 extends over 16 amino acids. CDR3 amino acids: CSARRGGSPSTDTQYF. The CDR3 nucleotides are TGCAGTGCTAGACGGGGGGGTTCTCCTAGCACAGATACGCAGTATTTT.

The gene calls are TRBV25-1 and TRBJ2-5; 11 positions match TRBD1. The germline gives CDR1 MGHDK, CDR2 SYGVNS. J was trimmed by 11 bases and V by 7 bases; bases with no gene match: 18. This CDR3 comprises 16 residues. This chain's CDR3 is CASMRTGTGGRNEQYF. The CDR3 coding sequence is TGTGCCAGCATGAGGACCGGGACAGGGGGGAGGAATGAGCAGTACTTC. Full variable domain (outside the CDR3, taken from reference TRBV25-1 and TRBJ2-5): EADIYQTPRYLVIGTGKKITLECSQTMGHDKMYWYQQDPGMELHLIHYSYGVNSTEKGDLSSESTVSRIRTEHFPLTLESARPSHTSQYLCASMRTGTGGRNEQYFGPGTRLLVL.

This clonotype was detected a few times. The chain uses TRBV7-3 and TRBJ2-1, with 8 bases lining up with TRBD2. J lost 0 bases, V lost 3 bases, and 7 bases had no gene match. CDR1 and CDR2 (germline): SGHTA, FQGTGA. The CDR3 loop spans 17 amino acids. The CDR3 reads CASSLSGGGSSYNEQFF. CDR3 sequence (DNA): TGTGCCAGCAGCTTGAGCGGGGGAGGAAGCTCCTACAATGAGCAGTTCTTC.

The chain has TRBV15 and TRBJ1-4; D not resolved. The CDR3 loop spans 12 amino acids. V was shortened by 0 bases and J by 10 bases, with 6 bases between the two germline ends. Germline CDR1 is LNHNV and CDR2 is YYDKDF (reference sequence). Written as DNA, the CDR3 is TGTGCCACCAGCAGAGATTCGGGAAAACTGTTTTTT. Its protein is CATSRDSGKLFF.

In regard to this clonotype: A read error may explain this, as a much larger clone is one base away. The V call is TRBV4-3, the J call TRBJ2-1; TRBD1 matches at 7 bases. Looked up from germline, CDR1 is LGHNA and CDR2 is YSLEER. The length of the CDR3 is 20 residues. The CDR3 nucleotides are TGCGCCGGCAGCCAAGATATATGGGCTACAGGGGTCTCACTTTACAATGAGCAGTTCTTC. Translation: CAGSQDIWATGVSLYNEQFF.

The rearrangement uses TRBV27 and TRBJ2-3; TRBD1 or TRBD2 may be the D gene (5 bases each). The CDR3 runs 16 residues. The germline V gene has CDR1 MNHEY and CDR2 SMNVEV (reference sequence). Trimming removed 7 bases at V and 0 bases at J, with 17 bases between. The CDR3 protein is CASTRGDGVSTDTQYF. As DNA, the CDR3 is TGTGCCAGCACCCGAGGGGACGGGGTTAGCACAGATACGCAGTATTTT.

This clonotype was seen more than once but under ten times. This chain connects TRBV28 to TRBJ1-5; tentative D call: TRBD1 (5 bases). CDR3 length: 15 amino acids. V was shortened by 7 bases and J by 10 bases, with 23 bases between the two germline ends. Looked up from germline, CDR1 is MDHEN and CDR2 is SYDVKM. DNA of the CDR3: TGTGCCAGCACCCCCTCCCACCAGCAACAGGTTCCCCAGCATTTT. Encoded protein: CASTPSHQQQVPQHF. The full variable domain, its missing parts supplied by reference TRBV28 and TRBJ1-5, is DVKVTQSSRYLVKRTGEKVFLECVQDMDHENMFWYRQDPGLGLRLIYFSYDVKMKEKGDIPEGYSVSREKKERFSLILESASTNQTSMYLCASTPSHQQQVPQHFGDGTRLSIL.

The CDR3 loop reads CASRKIGPGMRETQYF. Here the CDR3 DNA reads TGTGCCAGCAGGAAGATTGGTCCGGGGATGAGGGAGACCCAGTACTTC. The genes are TRBV11-2 and TRBJ2-5, with a possible D match to TRBD2 (5 bases). Germline assignment: CDR1 SGHAT and CDR2 FQNNGV. V was trimmed by 6 bases and J by 5 bases, leaving 22 bases between them. CDR3 length: 16 residues.

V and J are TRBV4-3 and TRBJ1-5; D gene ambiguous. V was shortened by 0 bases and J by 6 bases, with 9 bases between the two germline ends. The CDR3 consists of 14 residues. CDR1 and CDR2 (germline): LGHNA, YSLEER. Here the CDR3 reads CASSQDLSSQPQHF. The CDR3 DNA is TGCGCCAGCAGCCAAGATCTTAGTAGTCAGCCCCAGCATTTT.

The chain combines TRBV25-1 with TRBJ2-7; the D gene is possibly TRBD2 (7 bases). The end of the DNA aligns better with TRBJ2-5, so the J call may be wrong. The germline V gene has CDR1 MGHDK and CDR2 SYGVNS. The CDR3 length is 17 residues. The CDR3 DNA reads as TGTGCCAGCAGTGAAAACCGGGGGGCCTCCTTCCAAGAGACCCAGTACTTC. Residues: CASSENRGASFQETQYF.

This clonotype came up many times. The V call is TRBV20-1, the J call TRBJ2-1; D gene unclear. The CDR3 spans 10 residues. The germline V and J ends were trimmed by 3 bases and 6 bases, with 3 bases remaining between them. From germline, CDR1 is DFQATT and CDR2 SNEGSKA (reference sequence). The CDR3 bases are TGCAGTGCTAGTATCAATGAGCAGTTCTTC. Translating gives CSASINEQFF.

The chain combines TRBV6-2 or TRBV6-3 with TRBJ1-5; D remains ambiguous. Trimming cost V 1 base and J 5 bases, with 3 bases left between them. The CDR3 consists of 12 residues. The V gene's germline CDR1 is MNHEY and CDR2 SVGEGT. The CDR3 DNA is TGTGCCAGCAGTTACTTCTATCAGCCCCAGCATTTT. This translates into CASSYFYQPQHF.

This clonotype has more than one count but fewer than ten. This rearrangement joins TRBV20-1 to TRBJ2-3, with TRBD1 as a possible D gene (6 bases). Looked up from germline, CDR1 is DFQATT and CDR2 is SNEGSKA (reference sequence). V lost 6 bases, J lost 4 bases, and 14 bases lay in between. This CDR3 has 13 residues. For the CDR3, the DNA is TGCAGTGCCTCCAGGGGTGAGGCAGATACGCAGTATTTT. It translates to CSASRGEADTQYF.

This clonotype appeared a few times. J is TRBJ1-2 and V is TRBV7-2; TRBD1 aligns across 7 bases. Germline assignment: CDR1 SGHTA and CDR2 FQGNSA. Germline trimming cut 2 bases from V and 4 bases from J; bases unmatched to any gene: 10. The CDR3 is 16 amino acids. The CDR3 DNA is TGTGCCAGCAGCTTAAACAGGGGAGGGCTGGGCTATGGCTACACCTTC. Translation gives CASSLNRGGLGYGYTF. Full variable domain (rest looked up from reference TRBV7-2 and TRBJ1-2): GAGVSQSPSNKVTEKGKDVELRCDPISGHTALYWYRQSLGQGLEFLIYFQGNSAPDKSGLPSDRFSAERTGGSVSTLTIQRTQQEDSAVYLCASSLNRGGLGYGYTFGSGTRLTVV.

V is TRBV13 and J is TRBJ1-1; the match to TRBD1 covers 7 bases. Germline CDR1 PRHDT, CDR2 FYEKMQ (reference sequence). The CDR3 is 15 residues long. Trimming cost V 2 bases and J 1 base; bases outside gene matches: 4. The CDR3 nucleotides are TGTGCCAGCAGCTTAATCAGGGGGACGAACACTGAAGCTTTCTTT. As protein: CASSLIRGTNTEAFF.

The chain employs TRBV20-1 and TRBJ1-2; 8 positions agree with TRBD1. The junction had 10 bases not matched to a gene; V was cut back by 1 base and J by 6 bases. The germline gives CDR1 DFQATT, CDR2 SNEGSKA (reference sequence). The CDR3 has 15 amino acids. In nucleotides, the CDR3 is TGCAGTGCTAGAGGTCGGGCAGGGGGCCAGGATGGCTACACCTTC. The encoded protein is CSARGRAGGQDGYTF.

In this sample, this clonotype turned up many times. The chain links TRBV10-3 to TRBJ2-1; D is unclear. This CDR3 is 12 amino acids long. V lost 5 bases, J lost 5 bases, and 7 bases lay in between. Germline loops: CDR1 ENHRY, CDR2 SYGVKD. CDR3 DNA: TGTGCCATCAGTACAGACCACAATGAGCAGTTCTTC. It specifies CAISTDHNEQFF.

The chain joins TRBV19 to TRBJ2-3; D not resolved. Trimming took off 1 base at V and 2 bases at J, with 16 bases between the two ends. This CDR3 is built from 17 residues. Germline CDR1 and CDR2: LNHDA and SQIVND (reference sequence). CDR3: CASSIGSLNGLTDTQYF. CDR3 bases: TGTGCCAGTAGTATAGGCTCTCTAAATGGGCTCACAGATACGCAGTATTTT.

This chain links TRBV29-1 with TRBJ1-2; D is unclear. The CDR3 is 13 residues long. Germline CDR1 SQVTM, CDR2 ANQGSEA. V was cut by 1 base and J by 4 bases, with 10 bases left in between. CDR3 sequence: CSVEAATAYGYTF. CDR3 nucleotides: TGCAGCGTTGAAGCCGCGACGGCCTATGGCTACACCTTC. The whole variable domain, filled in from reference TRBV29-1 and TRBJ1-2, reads SAVISQKPSRDICQRGTSLTIQCQVDSQVTMMFWYRQQPGQSLTLIATANQGSEATYESGFVIDKFPISRPNLTFSTLTVSNMSPEDSSIYLCSVEAATAYGYTFGSGTRLTVV.